The 22 T cell receptor beta chains in this list originate from one sample, sequenced in a study of T cells after yellow fever vaccination. MiXCR, run by TCRdb on the 5' RACE reads, gives a single entry per CDR3 protein. The sample consists of 350,000 to 450,000 distinct CDR3 sequences, around a sixth of them appearing once. This material consisted of PBMCs, taken before the yellow fever booster vaccination. All receptors derive from a man between 18 and 35 years old who received the YFV17D yellow fever vaccine.

The chain combines TRBV6-1 with TRBJ1-2; D gene uncertain. Trimming pared 5 bases from V and 8 bases from J, leaving 21 bases between. This CDR3 is built from 15 residues. CDR1 MNHNS and CDR2 SASEGT come from the germline V gene. CDR3 nucleotide sequence: TGTGCCAGCAGTCCCAGACTCGACGGCGGAGGCGGCTACACCTTC. Translated: CASSPRLDGGGGYTF.

In this sample, this clonotype turned up a few times. The genes are TRBV5-1 and TRBJ2-1; a weak D match, TRBD2 (6 bases). Trimming left V 3 bases short and J 5 bases short, with 15 bases between. The V gene's germline CDR1 is SGHRS and CDR2 YFSETQ. The CDR3 spans 15 residues. The DNA for the CDR3 is TGCGCCAGCAGCTCTACCGGGACTTGGCACAATGAGCAGTTCTTC. This translates into CASSSTGTWHNEQFF.

The chain joins TRBV11-1 to TRBJ2-3; D may be TRBD1 (6 bases). CDR1 and CDR2 from the germline V gene are SGHAT and FQDESV (reference sequence). Between the trimmed V and J ends, which lost 6 bases and 5 bases, there was a span of 12 bases. CDR3 length: 13 residues. This CDR3 is CASRFRGEDTQYF. The CDR3 nucleotides are TGTGCCAGCAGGTTCAGGGGTGAAGATACGCAGTATTTT.

In this sample, this clonotype turned up a few times. The J gene is TRBJ1-2, the V gene TRBV12-3 or TRBV12-4; TRBD1 agrees at 10 bases. The CDR3 has 15 amino acids. The trim removed 5 bases at V and 6 bases at J, leaving 9 bases unmatched. The CDR3 protein is CASSEYGTGVHGYTF. The CDR3 DNA follows: TGTGCCAGCAGTGAATACGGGACAGGGGTTCATGGCTACACCTTC.

This clonotype appeared a single time. This chain links TRBV7-6 with TRBJ1-1; 7 bases fit TRBD1. The CDR3 runs 14 residues. Trimming cost V 6 bases and J 6 bases; bases outside gene matches: 10. Germline CDR1 and CDR2: SGHVS and FNYEAQ. DNA of the CDR3: TGTGCCAGCAGTGCCAATCAGGGGGTGTCTGAAGCTTTCTTT. This encodes CASSANQGVSEAFF.

In this sample, this clonotype turned up a few times. The chain carries TRBV6-5 and TRBJ1-2; 7 bases align to TRBD1. Germline trimming cut 5 bases from V and 6 bases from J; bases unmatched to any gene: 6. The CDR3 is made up of 13 amino acids. Germline V CDR1 and CDR2: MNHEY, SVGAGI. The CDR3 loop is CASSLRQGDGYTF. The CDR3 nucleotides are TGTGCCAGCAGTCTCCGGCAGGGGGATGGCTACACCTTC.

This clonotype was seen more than once but under ten times. The J gene is TRBJ1-2, the V gene TRBV28; 7 bases map to TRBD1. With 5 bases clipped from V and 7 bases from J, the junction kept 4 bases outside the gene matches. CDR1 and CDR2 from the germline V gene are MDHEN and SYDVKM. The CDR3 spans 12 residues. In DNA form, the CDR3 reads TGTGCCAGCAGTCACCACAGGGGTGGCTACACCTTC. Translation: CASSHHRGGYTF.

The rearrangement uses TRBV29-1 and TRBJ1-1; weak D call: TRBD1 (5 bases). V dropped 4 bases and J dropped 4 bases, with 13 bases sitting between them. The CDR3 loop spans 13 amino acids. The germline gives CDR1 SQVTM, CDR2 ANQGSEA. CDR3 nucleotide sequence: TGCAGCGTTGCGCAACGGGGCCCCACTGAAGCTTTCTTT. The encoded protein is CSVAQRGPTEAFF.

This clonotype was recorded a few times. The chain is built from TRBV24-1 and TRBJ2-3, with D possibly TRBD2 on 6 matching bases. The CDR3 spans 14 residues. Germline CDR1 is KGHDR and CDR2 is SFDVKD. The V end was cut by 4 bases, the J end by 6 bases, with 13 bases between. The CDR3 reads CATSDPGGEDTQYF. CDR3 in DNA: TGTGCCACCAGTGACCCAGGAGGGGAGGATACGCAGTATTTT.

The J gene is TRBJ2-7, the V gene TRBV15; 8 nucleotides agree with TRBD1. Unmatched junction bases numbered 7, after V lost 6 bases and J lost 6 bases. This CDR3 contains 13 residues. CDR1 LNHNV and CDR2 YYDKDF come from the germline V gene (reference sequence). CDR3 coding DNA: TGTGCCACCAGACTCAGGGGGCAACCCGAGCAGTACTTC. Its translation: CATRLRGQPEQYF.

This clonotype was detected many times. The genes are TRBV4-3 and TRBJ1-2, with D unclear. Trimming removed 0 bases from V and 4 bases from J, with 12 bases in between. The CDR3 runs to 15 residues. CDR1 and CDR2 (germline): LGHNA, YSLEER. CDR3 amino acids: CASSQENTAPYGYTF. The CDR3 DNA sequence: TGCGCCAGCAGCCAAGAAAATACAGCACCCTATGGCTACACCTTC.

This clonotype was observed a few times. V is TRBV4-1 and J is TRBJ2-7; D is unclear. Germline CDR1 and CDR2: MGHRA and YSYEKL. The CDR3 runs 15 residues. The V end was cut by 0 bases, the J end by 2 bases, with 11 bases between. The CDR3 loop reads CASSQDTLSTYEQYF. Written as DNA, the CDR3 is TGCGCCAGCAGCCAAGACACCCTAAGTACCTACGAGCAGTACTTC.

The gene calls are TRBV5-1 and TRBJ2-7, with D possibly matching TRBD2 (5 bases). Between the trimmed V and J ends, which lost 1 base and 2 bases, there was a span of 10 bases. CDR1 and CDR2 from the germline V gene are SGHRS and YFSETQ. The CDR3 consists of 14 residues. CDR3 residues: CASSLKSGTYEQYV. The CDR3 nucleotides are TGCGCCAGCAGCTTGAAGTCCGGGACCTACGAGCAGTACGTC.

This clonotype appeared a few times. The chain links TRBV27 to TRBJ2-7; TRBD1 matches at 8 bases. Germline lookup yields CDR1 MNHEY and CDR2 SMNVEV (reference sequence). Trimming removed 1 base from V and 0 bases from J; junction bases left unmatched: 2. This CDR3 is 15 amino acids long. The DNA for the CDR3 is TGTGCCAGCAGTTTATACAGGGGGAGCTCCTACGAGCAGTACGTC. The encoded protein is CASSLYRGSSYEQYV.

V and J are TRBV10-3 and TRBJ2-3, with TRBD1 matching 7 bases. Unmatched junction bases numbered 5, after V lost 8 bases and J lost 0 bases. CDR1 is ENHRY and CDR2 is SYGVKD in the germline V gene. CDR3 length equals 14 residues. CDR3 region: CAIWTGSSTDTQYF. The DNA of the CDR3 is TGTGCCATCTGGACAGGAAGTAGCACAGATACGCAGTATTTT.

This clonotype was recorded a few times. The chain couples TRBV6-1 to TRBJ2-5, with 9 bases aligning to TRBD2. V shed 4 bases and J 0 bases; nucleotides not matched to a gene: 15. Per the germline V gene, CDR1 is MNHNS and CDR2 is SASEGT. The CDR3 spans 19 residues. DNA for the CDR3: TGTGCCAGCAGTGGAACATGGACCCGGACTAGCGAGGACCAAGAGACCCAGTACTTC. Protein: CASSGTWTRTSEDQETQYF.

The gene calls are TRBV20-1 and TRBJ2-3; D call uncertain. CDR3 size: 11 residues. V was cut by 5 bases and J by 6 bases, with 9 bases left in between. Germline V lookup: CDR1 DFQATT, CDR2 SNEGSKA (reference sequence). In DNA, the CDR3 is TGCAGTGCTTTCCTAGTGGATACGCAGTATTTT. Its translation is CSAFLVDTQYF.

This clonotype was found many times. The V and J genes are TRBV4-3 and TRBJ1-1; the D is unclear. V was cut by 1 base and J by 3 bases, with 6 bases left in between. From germline, CDR1 is LGHNA and CDR2 YSLEER. This CDR3 contains 13 residues. CDR3 in DNA: TGCGCCAGCAGCCAAGGCAGAGACACTGAAGCTTTCTTT. Encoded protein: CASSQGRDTEAFF.

This clonotype turned up a few times. The chain joins TRBV5-1 to TRBJ2-2; D might be TRBD1 or TRBD2, each matching 5 bases. Trimming pared 3 bases from V and 3 bases from J, leaving 15 bases between. From germline, CDR1 is SGHRS and CDR2 YFSETQ. The CDR3 contains 16 residues. The CDR3 reads CASSSLRLGDTGELFF. CDR3 DNA sequence: TGCGCCAGCAGCTCCCTAAGGTTGGGGGACACCGGGGAGCTGTTTTTT.

V and J are TRBV6-5 and TRBJ1-6, with D maybe TRBD1 (6 bases). Germline V lookup: CDR1 MNHEY, CDR2 SVGAGI. This CDR3 comprises 15 residues. Trimming removed 4 bases from V and 7 bases from J, with 14 bases in between. The CDR3 reads CASSWNRELNSPLHF. In nucleotides, the CDR3 is TGTGCCAGCAGTTGGAACAGGGAGTTGAATTCACCCCTCCACTTT.

The chain is built from TRBV6-2 or TRBV6-3 and TRBJ2-7; TRBD1 matches 11 bases. CDR3 length: 18 amino acids. Trimming removed 0 bases from V and 2 bases from J; junction bases left unmatched: 9. Germline CDR1 reads MNHEY; CDR2 reads SVGEGT. Written as DNA, the CDR3 is TGTGCCAGCAGTTACTCCTGGGACAGGGGGGCTCAAGCCTACGAGCAGTACTTC. It encodes CASSYSWDRGAQAYEQYF.

The chain is built from TRBV6-2 or TRBV6-3 and TRBJ2-7; 8 nucleotides line up with TRBD1. The ends lost 4 bases at V and 4 bases at J; junction bases unmatched: 9. CDR3 length: 15 amino acids. Germline V gene sequence: CDR1 MNHEY, CDR2 SVGEGT. The CDR3 sequence: CASSWAGGDRYEQYF. CDR3 DNA: TGTGCCAGCAGTTGGGCAGGGGGCGACCGTTACGAGCAGTACTTC.